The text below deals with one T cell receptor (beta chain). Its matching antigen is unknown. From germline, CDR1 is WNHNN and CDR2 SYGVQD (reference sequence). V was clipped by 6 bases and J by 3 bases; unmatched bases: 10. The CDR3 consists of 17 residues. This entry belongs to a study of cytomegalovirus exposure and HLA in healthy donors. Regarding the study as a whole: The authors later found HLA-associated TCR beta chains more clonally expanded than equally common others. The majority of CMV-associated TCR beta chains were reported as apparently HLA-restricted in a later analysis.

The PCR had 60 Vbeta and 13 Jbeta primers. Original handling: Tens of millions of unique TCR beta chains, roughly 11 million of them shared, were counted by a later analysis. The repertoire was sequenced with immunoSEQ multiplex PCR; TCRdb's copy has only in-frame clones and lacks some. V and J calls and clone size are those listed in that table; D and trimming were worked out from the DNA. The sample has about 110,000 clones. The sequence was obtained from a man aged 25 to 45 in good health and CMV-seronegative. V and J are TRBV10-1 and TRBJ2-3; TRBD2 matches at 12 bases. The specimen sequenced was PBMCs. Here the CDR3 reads CASRLAGGQGGTDTQYF. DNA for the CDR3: TGCGCCAGCAGACTAGCGGGGGGCCAAGGGGGTACAGATACGCAGTATTTT.